The 10 T cell receptor beta chains listed next were all sequenced from one sample in a study of T cell responses to AZD1222 COVID-19 vaccine (dated by TCRdb to the early 2020s). The method was the immunoSEQ multiplex PCR assay. The immuneACCESS repertoire file appears here via TCRdb, limited to in-frame rearrangements. These files lack a portion of the clones; in checked studies, under half of the deficit traces to unresolved V genes, and the cause of the others is not known. The sample contains about 120,000 clones, over 75% of them found a single time. Around 3.8% of the sample lies in the top ten. The sample's time point label, decoded: about 28 days (+/-7) after the second vaccine dose. The sample's treatment or condition label, in plain terms: meningococcal conjugate vaccine given as trial control. The source was peripheral blood, collected 28 days after the second dose of the MenACWY control vaccine. These receptors were collected from an adult who received the MenACWY meningococcal vaccine as a control.

The chain is built from TRBV12-3 or TRBV12-4 and TRBJ2-7; unclear D gene. This CDR3 spans 12 amino acids. V was shortened by 5 bases and J by 4 bases, with 9 bases between the two germline ends. In nucleotides, the CDR3 is TGTGCCAGCAGTCCGTTTGGGTACGAGCAGTACTTC. Amino acid sequence: CASSPFGYEQYF.

The rearrangement links TRBV25-1 to TRBJ2-7, with 7 nucleotides matching TRBD1. CDR3 length equals 16 residues. The V gene's germline CDR1 is MGHDK and CDR2 SYGVNS. With V trimmed by 1 base and J by 6 bases, 12 bases remained unmatched. The CDR3 reads CASSELVVTGMGEQYF. CDR3 bases: TGTGCCAGCAGTGAATTAGTTGTGACAGGGATGGGCGAGCAGTACTTC.

This clone was recorded once. In DNA, the CDR3 is TGTGCCAGCAGAAGAGCGGGAGGGACCTACGAGCAGTACTTC. Protein product: CASRRAGGTYEQYF. The chain links TRBV6-5 to TRBJ2-7; 10 positions agree with TRBD2. The trim removed 6 bases at V and 2 bases at J, leaving 4 bases unmatched. Germline V CDR1 and CDR2: MNHEY, SVGAGI. CDR3 size: 14 residues.

V is TRBV28 and J is TRBJ1-1; D unclear. V was shortened by 4 bases and J by 1 base, with 16 bases between the two germline ends. The germline V gene has CDR1 MDHEN and CDR2 SYDVKM. The CDR3 is made up of 16 amino acids. CDR3 residues: CASSSPGVTRNTEAFF. The CDR3 bases are TGTGCCAGCAGTTCCCCCGGGGTGACGCGGAACACTGAAGCTTTCTTT.

This clone was recorded only once. The chain uses TRBV25-1 and TRBJ1-2; TRBD1 agrees at 7 bases. The germline V gene encodes CDR1 MGHDK and CDR2 SYGVNS. This CDR3 region has 13 residues. The J segment lost 7 bases and the V segment lost 5 bases, leaving 7 bases of the junction unmatched. The CDR3 sequence: CASSITGVSGYTF. The CDR3 nucleotides read TGTGCCAGCAGTATTACAGGGGTCTCTGGCTACACCTTC.

This chain links TRBV7-9 with TRBJ1-1, with 8 nucleotides matching TRBD1. Trimming removed 5 bases from V and 1 base from J; junction bases left unmatched: 6. Germline V gene sequence: CDR1 SEHNR, CDR2 FQNEAQ (reference sequence). The CDR3 runs to 15 residues. In DNA form, the CDR3 reads TGTGCCAGCAGCCGAGACAGGGGACAGAACACTGAAGCTTTCTTT. Its translation is CASSRDRGQNTEAFF.

This chain's CDR3 is CASTVSGRALPDTQYF. The CDR3 DNA is TGTGCCAGCACGGTCAGCGGGAGGGCCCTCCCAGATACGCAGTATTTT. The V gene is TRBV28, the J gene TRBJ2-3; 10 bases agree with TRBD2. This CDR3 is 16 amino acids long. V shed 7 bases and J 4 bases; nucleotides not matched to a gene: 11. The germline V gene encodes CDR1 MDHEN and CDR2 SYDVKM.

V usage is TRBV9 and J usage is TRBJ2-4; D not certain. V lost 0 bases and J lost 3, with 7 bases in between. Germline CDR1 and CDR2: SGDLS and YYNGEE. The CDR3 runs to 14 residues. CDR3 coding DNA: TGTGCCAGCAGCGTAGCTAGTGACAAAAACATTCAGTACTTC. Protein sequence: CASSVASDKNIQYF.

The chain recombines TRBV3-1 (or the pseudogene TRBV3-2) with TRBJ2-7, with TRBD2 matching 8 bases. Germline trimming cut 1 base from V and 4 bases from J; bases unmatched to any gene: 3. CDR1 is LGHDT, CDR2 YNNKEL, per germline (reference sequence). The length of the CDR3 is 14 residues. The DNA for the CDR3 is TGTGCCAGCAGCCAAGCCGGGACTAGTTACGAGCAGTACTTC. This gives the protein CASSQAGTSYEQYF.

V is TRBV10-3 and J is TRBJ2-5; no definite D call. V lost 2 bases and J 5 bases, leaving 15 bases between the germline ends. CDR1 ENHRY and CDR2 SYGVKD come from the germline V gene. The CDR3 is 15 residues long. CDR3 DNA: TGTGCCATCAGTGAGAACCTTCAGCAGAAGGAGACCCAGTACTTC. It encodes CAISENLQQKETQYF.